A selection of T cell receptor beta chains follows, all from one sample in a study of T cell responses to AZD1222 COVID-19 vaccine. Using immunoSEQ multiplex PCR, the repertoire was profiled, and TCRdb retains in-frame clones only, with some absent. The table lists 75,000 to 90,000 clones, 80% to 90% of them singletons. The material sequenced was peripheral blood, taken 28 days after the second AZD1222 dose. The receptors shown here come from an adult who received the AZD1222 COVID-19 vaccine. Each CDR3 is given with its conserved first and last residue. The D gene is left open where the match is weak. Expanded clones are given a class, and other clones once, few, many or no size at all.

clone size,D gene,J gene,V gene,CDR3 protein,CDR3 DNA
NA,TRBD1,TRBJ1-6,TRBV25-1,CASSGLGTANNSPLHF,TGTGCCAGCAGTGGATTGGGGACAGCGAACAATTCACCCCTCCACTTT
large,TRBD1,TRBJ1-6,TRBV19,CASRTGDGTLHF,TGTGCCAGTAGGACAGGGGACGGAACCCTCCACTTT
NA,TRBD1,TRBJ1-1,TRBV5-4,CASSKGQGFPEAFF,TGTGCCAGCAGCAAGGGACAGGGGTTCCCTGAAGCTTTCTTT
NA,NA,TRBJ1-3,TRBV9,CASSTRPERGNTIYF,TGTGCCAGCAGCACTCGACCCGAGCGCGGAAACACCATATATTTT
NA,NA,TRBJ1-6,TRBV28,CASSSGPFLYNSPLHF,TGTGCCAGCAGTTCAGGGCCCTTCCTCTATAATTCACCCCTCCACTTT
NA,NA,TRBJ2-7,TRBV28,CASSLVQNEQYF,TGTGCCAGCAGTTTAGTTCAGAACGAGCAGTACTTC
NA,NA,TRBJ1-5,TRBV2,CASSPDGNNQPQHF,TGTGCCAGCAGTCCAGACGGTAACAATCAGCCCCAGCATTTT
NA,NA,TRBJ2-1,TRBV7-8,CASSLARSDSYNEQFF,TGTGCCAGCAGCTTAGCGCGGAGCGACTCCTACAATGAGCAGTTCTTC
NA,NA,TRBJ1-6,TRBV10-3,CAISVSDSPLHF,TGTGCCATCAGTGTATCAGACTCACCCCTCCACTTT
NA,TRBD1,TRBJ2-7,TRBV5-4,CASSLDPGQGNWQYF,TGTGCCAGCAGCTTGGACCCGGGACAGGGTAACTGGCAGTACTTC
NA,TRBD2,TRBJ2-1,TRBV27,CASSDSAGTSGINEQFF,TGTGCCAGCAGTGACAGCGCCGGGACTAGCGGGATCAATGAGCAGTTCTTC
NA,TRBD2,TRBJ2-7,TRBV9,CASSVDPGLAVYEQYF,TGTGCCAGCAGCGTAGACCCTGGACTAGCTGTCTACGAGCAGTACTTC
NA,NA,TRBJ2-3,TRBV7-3,CASSKPGNTQYF,TGTGCCAGCAGTAAGCCTGGGAATACGCAGTATTTT
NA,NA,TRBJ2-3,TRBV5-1,CASAWGGGTDTQYF,TGCGCCAGCGCGTGGGGTGGGGGCACAGATACGCAGTATTTT
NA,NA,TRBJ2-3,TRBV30,CAWSVRGGGKLDTQYF,TGTGCCTGGAGTGTCCGGGGAGGGGGAAAGTTAGATACGCAGTATTTT
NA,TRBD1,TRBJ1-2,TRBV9,CASSPGQGNYGYTF,TGTGCCAGCAGCCCAGGACAGGGGAACTATGGCTACACCTTC